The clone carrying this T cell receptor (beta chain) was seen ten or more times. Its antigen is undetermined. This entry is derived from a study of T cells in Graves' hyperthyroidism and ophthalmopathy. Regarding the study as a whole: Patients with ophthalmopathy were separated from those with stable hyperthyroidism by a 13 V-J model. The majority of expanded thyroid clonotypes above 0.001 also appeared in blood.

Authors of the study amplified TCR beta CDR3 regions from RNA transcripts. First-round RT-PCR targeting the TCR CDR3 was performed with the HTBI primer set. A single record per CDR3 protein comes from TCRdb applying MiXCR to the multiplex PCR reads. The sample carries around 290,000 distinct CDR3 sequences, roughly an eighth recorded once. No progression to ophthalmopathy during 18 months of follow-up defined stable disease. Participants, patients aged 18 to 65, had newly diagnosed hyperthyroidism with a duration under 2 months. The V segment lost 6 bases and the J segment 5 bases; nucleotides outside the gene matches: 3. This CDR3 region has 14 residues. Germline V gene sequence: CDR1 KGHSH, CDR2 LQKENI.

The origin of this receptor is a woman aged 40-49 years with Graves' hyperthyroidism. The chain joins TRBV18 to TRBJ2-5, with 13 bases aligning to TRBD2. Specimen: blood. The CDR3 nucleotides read TGTGCCAGCTCGCGGACTAGCGGGAGTGAGACCCAGTACTTC. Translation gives CASSRTSGSETQYF.